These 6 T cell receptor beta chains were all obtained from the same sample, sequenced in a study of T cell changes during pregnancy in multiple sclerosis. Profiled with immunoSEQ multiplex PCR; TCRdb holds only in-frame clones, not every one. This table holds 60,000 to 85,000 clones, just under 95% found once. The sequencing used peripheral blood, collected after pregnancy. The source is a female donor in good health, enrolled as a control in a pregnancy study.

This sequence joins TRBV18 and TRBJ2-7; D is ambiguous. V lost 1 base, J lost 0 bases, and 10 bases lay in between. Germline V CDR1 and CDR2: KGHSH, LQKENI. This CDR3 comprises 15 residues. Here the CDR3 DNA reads TGTGCCAGCTCACCACGAGCGCTGAGCTCCTACGAGCAGTACTTC. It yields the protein CASSPRALSSYEQYF.

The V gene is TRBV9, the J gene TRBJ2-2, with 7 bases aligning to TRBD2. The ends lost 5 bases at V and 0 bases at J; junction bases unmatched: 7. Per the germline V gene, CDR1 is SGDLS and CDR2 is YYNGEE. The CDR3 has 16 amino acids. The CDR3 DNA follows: TGTGCCAGCAGTAAGAAGCGGGGATCGAACACCGGGGAGCTGTTTTTT. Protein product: CASSKKRGSNTGELFF.

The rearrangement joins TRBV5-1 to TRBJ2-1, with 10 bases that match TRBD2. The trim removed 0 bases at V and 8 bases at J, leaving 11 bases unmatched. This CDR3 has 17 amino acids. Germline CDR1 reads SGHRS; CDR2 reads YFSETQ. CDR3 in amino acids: CASSLAASGGLRDEQFF. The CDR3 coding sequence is TGCGCCAGCAGCTTGGCGGCTAGCGGGGGCCTAAGGGATGAGCAGTTCTTC.

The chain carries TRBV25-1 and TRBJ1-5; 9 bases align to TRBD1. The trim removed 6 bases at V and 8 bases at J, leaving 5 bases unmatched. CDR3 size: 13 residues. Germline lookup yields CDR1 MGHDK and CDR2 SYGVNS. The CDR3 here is CASSGQGSEPQHF. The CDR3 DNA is TGTGCCAGCAGCGGACAGGGGTCGGAGCCCCAGCATTTT.

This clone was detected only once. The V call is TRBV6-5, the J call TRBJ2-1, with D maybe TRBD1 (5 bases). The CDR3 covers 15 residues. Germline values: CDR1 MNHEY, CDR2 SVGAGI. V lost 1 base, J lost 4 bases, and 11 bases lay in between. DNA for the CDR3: TGTGCCAGCAGTTACTACCGGACATCATACAATGAGCAGTTCTTC. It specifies CASSYYRTSYNEQFF.

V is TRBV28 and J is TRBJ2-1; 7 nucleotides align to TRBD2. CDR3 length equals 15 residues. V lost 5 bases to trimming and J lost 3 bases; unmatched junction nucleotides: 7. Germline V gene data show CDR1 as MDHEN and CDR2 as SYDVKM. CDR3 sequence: CASSPRREDYNEQFF. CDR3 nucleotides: TGTGCCAGCAGTCCACGCCGGGAGGACTACAATGAGCAGTTCTTC. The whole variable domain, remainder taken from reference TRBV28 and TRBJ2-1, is DVKVTQSSRYLVKRTGEKVFLECVQDMDHENMFWYRQDPGLGLRLIYFSYDVKMKEKGDIPEGYSVSREKKERFSLILESASTNQTSMYLCASSPRREDYNEQFFGPGTRLTVL.